The 25 T cell receptor beta chains below were found in one sample sequenced in a study of tumor-infiltrating lymphocytes in primary liver carcinoma. Starting material of 500 to 600 ng total RNA yielded TCR beta cDNA via a constant-region primer. Nested multiplex PCR, run for three rounds with slightly modified ARM-PCR, yielded TCR beta libraries. Primers for the first two PCR rounds were TRBV1-TRBV30 forward primers and a C-beta reverse primer (about 11 cycles per round). TCRdb fed the multiplex PCR reads into MiXCR, producing one record per CDR3 protein. This sample has 330,000 or so distinct CDR3 sequences; 65% occur once, and the top ten carry roughly 6.5%. For blood RNA, unsorted whole blood served as the source, and germline DNA was extracted too. The sample consisted of peripheral blood. The receptors originated from a man aged 40-55 years with primary liver carcinoma and hepatitis B virus infection.

Comment on this clonotype: This may come from a read error, since a much larger clone is one base off. The chain carries TRBV12-3 or TRBV12-4 and TRBJ2-5, with 11 bases matching TRBD2. The CDR3 has 12 amino acids. After removal of 6 bases from V and 11 bases from J, the junction contained 5 bases not matched to a gene. This CDR3 is CASSLGLAAQYF. The CDR3 DNA sequence: TGTGCCAGCAGCCTGGGACTAGCGGCACAGTACTTC.

Of note for this clonotype: It may be a read error: a sequence one base away is much more abundant. This chain uses TRBV29-1 with TRBJ1-2; no reliable D call. The V and J ends lost 4 bases and 3 bases respectively, with 6 bases between them. The CDR3 length is 11 residues. Germline CDR1 is SQVTM and CDR2 is ANQGSEA. CDR3 bases: TGCAGCGTTGCCATGGACTATGGCTACACCTTC. The encoded protein is CSVAMDYGYTF.

About this clonotype: The junction differs from germline at one of its ends, possibly a read error. The CDR3 DNA sequence: TGTGCCTGCAGCTTAGGACAAGGGAACACTGAAGCTTTCTTT. It translates to CACSLGQGNTEAFF. The rearrangement joins TRBV11-2 to TRBJ1-1; D perhaps matches TRBD1 (5 bases). The germline V gene has CDR1 SGHAT and CDR2 FQNNGV. The CDR3 has 14 amino acids.

This clonotype has a single count. The chain links TRBV6-1 to TRBJ2-7; D unresolved. Germline CDR1 is MNHNS and CDR2 is SASEGT. The CDR3 runs 13 residues. The CDR3 DNA is TGTGCCAGCAGTCTCCGCTCAGAGCCAGGCTCTAGTGTC. This sequence encodes CASSLRSEPGSSV.

Turning to this clonotype: No conserved phenylalanine or tryptophan ends this CDR3, so it is likely a read error. The chain links TRBV11-3 to TRBJ1-1; 9 nucleotides match TRBD1. The CDR3 spans 13 residues. CDR1 is SGHNT and CDR2 is YENEEA in the germline V gene. V dropped 6 bases and J dropped 4; count of bases not matched to a gene: 3. In DNA, the CDR3 is TGTGCCAGCAGACGACAGGGGGGCACTGAAGCTTTCCTT. It is translated as CASRRQGGTEAFL.

Notes on this clonotype: The conserved closing phenylalanine or tryptophan is absent in this CDR3, likely reflecting a read error. The V call is TRBV6-5, the J call TRBJ2-5; 7 bases map to TRBD2. Unmatched junction bases numbered 7, after V lost 0 bases and J lost 0 bases. The CDR3 has 17 amino acids. Germline V gene sequence: CDR1 MNHEY, CDR2 SVGAGI. The CDR3 region is CASSYSKRDYNQETQYL. CDR3 in DNA: TGTGCCAGCAGTTACTCGAAGCGGGACTACAACCAAGAGACCCAGTACCTC.

The chain combines TRBV14 with TRBJ1-1; no reliable D call. The germline V and J ends were trimmed by 1 base and 2 bases, with 11 bases remaining between them. CDR3 size: 15 residues. Germline V CDR1 and CDR2: SGHDN, FVKESK. CDR3 sequence (DNA): TGTGCCAGCAGCCAAGTTTTCAGCATTAACACTGAAGCTTTCTTT. Protein sequence: CASSQVFSINTEAFF.

In its sample, this clonotype was seen many times. In nucleotides, the CDR3 is TGTGCCAGCATTACACAGGGGTGGACTGAAGCTTTCTTT. This translates into CASITQGWTEAFF. J is TRBJ1-1 and V is TRBV6-5; 7 nucleotides line up with TRBD1. The CDR3 length is 13 residues. The germline gives CDR1 MNHEY, CDR2 SVGAGI. Trimming cost V 7 bases and J 5 bases; bases outside gene matches: 7.

The chain is built from TRBV11-2 and TRBJ2-1, with no clear D. Germline loops: CDR1 SGHAT, CDR2 FQNNGV. The CDR3 length is 14 residues. V was shortened by 0 bases and J by 4 bases, with 7 bases between the two germline ends. CDR3 sequence: CASSLDDPYNEQFF. CDR3 nucleotides: TGTGCCAGCAGCTTAGATGACCCGTACAATGAGCAGTTCTTC.

This clonotype has at least ten counts. The chain joins TRBV4-2 to TRBJ2-2; D unclear. This CDR3 has 14 residues. V dropped 1 base and J dropped 6 bases, with 9 bases sitting between them. From germline, CDR1 is LGHNA and CDR2 YNFKEQ. The CDR3 spells CASSQGALAGELFF. The CDR3 DNA follows: TGTGCCAGCAGCCAAGGGGCCTTGGCCGGGGAGCTGTTTTTT.

This clonotype was observed many times. The rearrangement joins TRBV6-6 to TRBJ1-2; TRBD1 aligns across 7 bases. The junction had 7 bases not matched to a gene; V was cut back by 3 bases and J by 6 bases. CDR1 and CDR2 (germline): MNHNY, SVGAGI (reference sequence). This CDR3 is 14 amino acids long. CDR3 sequence: CASSYLGQVDGYTF. The DNA for the CDR3 is TGTGCCAGCAGTTATCTCGGACAGGTAGATGGCTACACCTTC.

In this sample, this clonotype turned up many times. CDR3 protein: CSVGQGNTGELFF. CDR3 DNA: TGCAGCGTTGGACAGGGGAACACCGGGGAGCTGTTTTTT. The chain has TRBV29-1 and TRBJ2-2, with TRBD1 matching 7 bases. CDR1 SQVTM and CDR2 ANQGSEA come from the germline V gene. V dropped 4 bases and J dropped 1; count of bases not matched to a gene: 0. CDR3 length: 13 amino acids.

The J gene is TRBJ2-1, the V gene TRBV11-2; D is undetermined. CDR1 SGHAT and CDR2 FQNNGV come from the germline V gene. The V gene lost 4 bases and the J gene lost 1 base, with 8 bases spanning the gap. CDR3 length equals 14 residues. CDR3 amino acids: CASSSLASYNEQFF. The CDR3 DNA is TGTGCCAGCAGCTCTCTTGCTTCCTACAATGAGCAGTTCTTC.

This clonotype was recorded at least ten times. J is TRBJ2-7 and V is TRBV7-9; 9 bases map to TRBD2. The CDR3 has 14 amino acids. J lost 9 bases, V lost 2 bases, and 8 bases had no gene match. Germline CDR1 and CDR2: SEHNR and FQNEAQ (reference sequence). CDR3 sequence: CASSLRASSGVQYF. DNA for the CDR3: TGTGCCAGCAGCTTAAGGGCCTCTAGCGGGGTGCAGTACTTC.

For this clonotype: The germline gene is not matched at one end of the junction; a read error may be the cause. V gene TRBV7-9 combines with J gene TRBJ2-7; no clear D. The CDR3 has 15 residues. Germline V lookup: CDR1 SEHNR, CDR2 FQNEAQ (reference sequence). The CDR3 region is CASSQYPASRSERYF. The CDR3 bases are TGTGCCAGCAGCCAATACCCGGCATCCCGGAGCGAGCGGTACTTC. Filled out from reference TRBV7-9 and TRBJ2-7, the complete variable domain reads DTGVSQNPRHKITKRGQNVTFRCDPISEHNRLYWYRQTLGQGPEFLTYFQNEAQLEKSRLLSDRFSAERPKGSFSTLEIQRTEQGDSAMYLCASSQYPASRSERYFGPGTRLTVT.

This clonotype was found a few times. The chain uses TRBV12-3 or TRBV12-4 and TRBJ2-2; possibly TRBD1 for D (6 bases). Trimming cost V 3 bases and J 6 bases, with 14 bases left between them. This CDR3 region has 15 residues. In DNA form, the CDR3 reads TGTGCCAGCAGTTTCAAGGACAGTAGGTCCGGGGAGCTGTTTTTT. Its protein product is CASSFKDSRSGELFF.

As to this clonotype: A junction end diverges from the germline sequence, so it may reflect a read error. The rearrangement links TRBV12-3 or TRBV12-4 to TRBJ1-2, with a tentative D call TRBD1 (6 bases). This CDR3 contains 14 residues. For the CDR3, the DNA is TGTGCCAGCGTTTATTTAGGGGGGGACAATGGCTACAGCTTC. Residues: CASVYLGGDNGYSF.

As for this clonotype: One end of the junction fails to match germline, which may point to a read error. CDR3 loop: CASSRPRQDISGANVLTF. CDR3 coding DNA: TGCGCCAGTAGCCGACCGAGACAGGATATCTCTGGGGCCAACGTCCTGACTTTC. The chain uses TRBV4-1 and TRBJ2-6; tentative D call: TRBD1 (6 bases). Germline CDR1 reads MGHRA; CDR2 reads YSYEKL. This CDR3 comprises 18 residues.

In regard to this clonotype: Sequence at one end of the junction differs from germline and may be a read error. This chain links TRBV11-3 with TRBJ2-4; D is tentatively TRBD1 or TRBD2 (6 bases each). This CDR3 has 14 residues. CDR1 is SGHNT and CDR2 is YENEEA in the germline V gene. CDR3 DNA sequence: TGTGTCAGCAGCTCCGCATCTAGGGGGGACATTCAGCACTTC. It specifies CVSSSASRGDIQHF. The complete variable domain, with remaining parts taken from reference TRBV11-3 and TRBJ2-4, reads EAGVVQSPRYKIIEKKQPVAFWCNPISGHNTLYWYLQNLGQGPELLIRYENEEAVDDSQLPKDRFSAERLKGVDSTLKIQPAELGDSAVYLCVSSSASRGDIQHFGAGTRLSVL.

A word on this clonotype: This may be a read error: a much more frequent sequence differs by one nucleotide. This chain links TRBV13 with TRBJ2-7; TRBD2 matches 7 bases. The CDR3 is made up of 14 amino acids. CDR1 PRHDT and CDR2 FYEKMQ come from the germline V gene (reference sequence). V shed 4 bases, J shed 6 bases, and the junction held 9 bases outside the gene matches. The CDR3: CASSSQRDVSEQYF. Written as DNA, the CDR3 is TGTGCCAGCAGCTCCCAGCGGGATGTAAGCGAGCAGTACTTC.

Concerning this clonotype itself: This clone may be a read error of a much larger clone one base away. The chain combines TRBV6-6 with TRBJ1-2, with D possibly matching TRBD1 (6 bases). This CDR3 has 13 residues. The V gene's germline CDR1 is MNHNY and CDR2 SVGAGI (reference sequence). Trimming cost V 7 bases and J 8 bases, with 17 bases left between them. CDR3 residues: CASNVGGSGGYTF. In DNA, the CDR3 is TGTGCCAGCAACGTAGGGGGATCGGGCGGCTACACCTTC.

This clonotype was picked up a small number of times. Compared with germline, one end of the junction differs, possibly owing to a read error. This chain uses TRBV14 with TRBJ1-1; D is unresolved. CDR1 is SGHDN, CDR2 FVKESK, per germline. There are 14 residues in the CDR3. CDR3 residues: CASSQQVVSTEAFF. Written as DNA, the CDR3 is TGTGCCAGCAGCCAACAGGTCGTGAGCACTGAAGCCTTCTTT. Using reference TRBV14 and TRBJ1-1 for the parts outside the CDR3, the full variable domain is EAGVTQFPSHSVIEKGQTVTLRCDPISGHDNLYWYRRVMGKEIKFLLHFVKESKQDESGMPNNRFLAERTGGTYSTLKVQPAELEDSGVYFCASSQQVVSTEAFFGQGTRLTVV.

Many counts were recorded for this clonotype. V usage is TRBV11-2 and J usage is TRBJ2-3; no clear D. V was pared by 1 base and J by 5 bases, with 4 bases between. Looked up from germline, CDR1 is SGHAT and CDR2 is FQNNGV. CDR3 length equals 12 residues. This CDR3 is CASSLVGDTQYF. The CDR3 nucleotides are TGTGCCAGCAGCTTAGTAGGAGATACGCAGTATTTT.

This clonotype came up a few times. This rearrangement joins TRBV28 to TRBJ2-1, with 9 bases matching TRBD2. The CDR3 spans 15 residues. Trimming at V came to 3 bases and at J to 4 bases, leaving 4 bases not matched to a gene. Germline V lookup: CDR1 MDHEN, CDR2 SYDVKM. The CDR3 DNA is TGTGCCAGCAGTTTTTGGCGGGAGGGTTACAATGAGCAGTTCTTC. As protein: CASSFWREGYNEQFF.

This chain links TRBV11-2 with TRBJ2-7, with D hard to call. V lost 0 bases and J lost 6, with 9 bases in between. Germline assignment: CDR1 SGHAT and CDR2 FQNNGV. This CDR3 region has 13 residues. CDR3 loop: CASSLESGCEQYF. CDR3 in DNA: TGTGCCAGCAGCTTAGAGTCTGGCTGCGAGCAGTACTTC.